A selection of T cell receptor beta chains follows, all from one sample in a study of shared T cell receptors in the human thymus. Produced via immunoSEQ multiplex PCR; TCRdb's table is partial and in-frame only. The sample holds some 700,000 clones, 85% to 90% seen once. The sample was also reused in another study, on human thymus T cells.

Sequenced: thymocytes. These receptors were collected from a boy under three years old with a congenital heart defect. Each CDR3 is given without its conserved first and last residue. Fields, in order: V gene, CDR3 protein.

V gene: TRBV27
CDR3 protein: ASSPPDRGGPNEKLF

V gene: TRBV11-2
CDR3 protein: ASSLSTSSRFYEQY

V gene: TRBV25-1
CDR3 protein: ASSVPRASGKETQY

V gene: TRBV27
CDR3 protein: ASSFGGSSPLH

V gene: TRBV4-3
CDR3 protein: ASSPHPGAWQPQH

V gene: TRBV19
CDR3 protein: ASFSTGTERGYGYT

V gene: TRBV12-2
CDR3 protein: ASRFISPGETQY

V gene: TRBV5-8
CDR3 protein: ASSLRGGSNEKLF

V gene: TRBV5-1
CDR3 protein: ASNHGWVTQY

V gene: TRBV10-1
CDR3 protein: ASSESAGGPYEQY

V gene: TRBV10-1
CDR3 protein: ASSELAGLAGELF

V gene: TRBV9
CDR3 protein: ASSGVAGYNEQF

V gene: TRBV28
CDR3 protein: ASRLAGVGEQF

V gene: TRBV14
CDR3 protein: ASSQGASGDEQF

V gene: TRBV7-2
CDR3 protein: ASSPLSRGVELF

V gene: TRBV4-3
CDR3 protein: ASSQDVRAPGETQY

V gene: TRBV27
CDR3 protein: ASTAGPRETQY

V gene: TRBV18
CDR3 protein: ASSPNPSQGANYGYT

V gene: TRBV5-1
CDR3 protein: ASSPPRGTGPGETQY

V gene: TRBV4-1
CDR3 protein: ASSQVAGLREQY

V gene: TRBV20-1
CDR3 protein: SGQVNTEAF

V gene: TRBV23-1
CDR3 protein: ASSQLGEGGPNNEQF

V gene: TRBV4-1
CDR3 protein: ASSQRTGPYEQY

V gene: TRBV6-1
CDR3 protein: ASSELSEQY

V gene: TRBV6-1
CDR3 protein: ASRAGRTDTQY

V gene: TRBV11-3
CDR3 protein: ASSLLAGGGEQY

V gene: TRBV4-3
CDR3 protein: ASSHGDRGGQETQY

V gene: TRBV6-1
CDR3 protein: ASSGQGLGYEQY

V gene: TRBV27
CDR3 protein: ASSLSKGLADNEQF

V gene: TRBV29-1
CDR3 protein: SVDVAGVRNEQF

V gene: TRBV9
CDR3 protein: ASSVAELSFYEQY

V gene: TRBV28
CDR3 protein: ASSPRTPGGYEQY

V gene: TRBV29-1
CDR3 protein: SVEERSDSSKATEAF

V gene: TRBV27
CDR3 protein: ASSKGTRLTDTQY

V gene: TRBV29-1
CDR3 protein: SVGTGFNQPQH

V gene: TRBV7-3
CDR3 protein: ASPHESGENNEQF

V gene: TRBV7-2
CDR3 protein: ASSSRPDTQY